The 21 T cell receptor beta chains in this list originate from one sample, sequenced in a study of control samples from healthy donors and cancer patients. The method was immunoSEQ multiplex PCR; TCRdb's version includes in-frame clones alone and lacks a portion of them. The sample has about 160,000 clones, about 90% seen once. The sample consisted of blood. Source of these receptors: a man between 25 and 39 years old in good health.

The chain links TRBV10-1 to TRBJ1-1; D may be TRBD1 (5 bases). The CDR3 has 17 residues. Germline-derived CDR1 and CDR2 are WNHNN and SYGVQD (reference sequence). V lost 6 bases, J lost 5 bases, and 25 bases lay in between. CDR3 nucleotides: TGCGCCAGCAGCATTACAGGTGGCATGCTGGTTGGAACTGAAGCTTTCTTT. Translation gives CASSITGGMLVGTEAFF.

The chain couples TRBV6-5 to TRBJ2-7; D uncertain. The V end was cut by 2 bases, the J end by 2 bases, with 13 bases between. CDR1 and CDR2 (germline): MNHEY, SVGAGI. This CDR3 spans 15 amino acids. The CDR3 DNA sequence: TGTGCCAGCAGTTACCCCCAAGGATCGACCTACGAGCAGTACTTC. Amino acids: CASSYPQGSTYEQYF.

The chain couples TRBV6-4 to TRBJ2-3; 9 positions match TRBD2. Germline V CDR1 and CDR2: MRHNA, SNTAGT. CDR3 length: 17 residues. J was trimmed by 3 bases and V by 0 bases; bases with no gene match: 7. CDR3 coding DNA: TGTGCCAGCAGTGACTCTCAGAGCGGGGGGACTACAGATACGCAGTATTTT. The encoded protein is CASSDSQSGGTTDTQYF.

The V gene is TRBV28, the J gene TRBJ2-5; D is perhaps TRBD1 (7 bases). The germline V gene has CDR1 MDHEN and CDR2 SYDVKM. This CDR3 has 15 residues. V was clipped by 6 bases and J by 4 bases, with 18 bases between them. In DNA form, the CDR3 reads TGTGCCAGCAGCCAAGGACAGGTCGGGGGAGAGACCCAGTACTTC. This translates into CASSQGQVGGETQYF.

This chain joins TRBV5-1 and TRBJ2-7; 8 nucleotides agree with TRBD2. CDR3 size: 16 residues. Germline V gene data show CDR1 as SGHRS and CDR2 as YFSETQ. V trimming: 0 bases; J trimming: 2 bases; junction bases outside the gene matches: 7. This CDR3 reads CASSLVGGGTTYEQYF. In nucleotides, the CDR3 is TGCGCCAGCAGCTTGGTTGGCGGGGGGACTACCTACGAGCAGTACTTC.

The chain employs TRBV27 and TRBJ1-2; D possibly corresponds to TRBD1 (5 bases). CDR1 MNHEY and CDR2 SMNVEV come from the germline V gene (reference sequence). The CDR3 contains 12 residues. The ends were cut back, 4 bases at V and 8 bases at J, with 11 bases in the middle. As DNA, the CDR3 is TGTGCCAGCAGTTCCGACAGTTTCGGCTACACCTTC. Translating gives CASSSDSFGYTF.

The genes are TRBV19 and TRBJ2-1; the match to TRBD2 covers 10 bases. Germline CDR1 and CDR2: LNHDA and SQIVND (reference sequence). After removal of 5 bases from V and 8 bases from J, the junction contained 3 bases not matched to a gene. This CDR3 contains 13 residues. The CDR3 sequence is CASSPLAGDEQFF. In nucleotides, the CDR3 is TGTGCCAGTAGTCCCCTAGCGGGAGATGAGCAGTTCTTC.

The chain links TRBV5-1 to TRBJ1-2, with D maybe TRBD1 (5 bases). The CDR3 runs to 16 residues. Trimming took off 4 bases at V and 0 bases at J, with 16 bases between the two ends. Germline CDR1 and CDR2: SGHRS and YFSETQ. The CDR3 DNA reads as TGCGCCAGCAGCCATCGTACAGGAGAAGCTAACTATGGCTACACCTTC. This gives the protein CASSHRTGEANYGYTF.

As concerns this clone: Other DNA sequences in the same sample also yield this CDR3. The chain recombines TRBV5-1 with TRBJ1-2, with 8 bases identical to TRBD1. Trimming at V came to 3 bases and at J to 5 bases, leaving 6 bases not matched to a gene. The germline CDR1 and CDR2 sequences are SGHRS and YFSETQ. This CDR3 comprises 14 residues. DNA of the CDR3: TGCGCCAGCAGCTCCGGACAGGGATGGTATGGCTACACCTTC. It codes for CASSSGQGWYGYTF.

The CDR3 DNA reads as TGTGCCAGCAGCTTATCAGGGCCTAAAGTTGCTAATGAAAAACTGTTTTTT. This gives the protein CASSLSGPKVANEKLFF. V is TRBV7-6 and J is TRBJ1-4; D may be TRBD1 (5 bases). V was shortened by 2 bases and J by 3 bases, with 16 bases between the two germline ends. Germline lookup yields CDR1 SGHVS and CDR2 FNYEAQ. The CDR3 covers 17 residues.

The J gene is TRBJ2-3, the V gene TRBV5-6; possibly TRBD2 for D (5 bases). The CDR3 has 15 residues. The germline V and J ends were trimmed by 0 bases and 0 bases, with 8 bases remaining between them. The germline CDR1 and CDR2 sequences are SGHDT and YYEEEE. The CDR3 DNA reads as TGTGCCAGCAGCTTGGATGGCGGGAGCACAGATACGCAGTATTTT. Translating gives CASSLDGGSTDTQYF.

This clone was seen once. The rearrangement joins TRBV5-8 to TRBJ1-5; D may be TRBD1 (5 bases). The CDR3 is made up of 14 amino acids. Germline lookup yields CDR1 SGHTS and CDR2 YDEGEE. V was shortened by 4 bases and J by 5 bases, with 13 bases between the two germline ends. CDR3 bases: TGTGCCAGCAGCCTCCGGACGGGACATCAGCCCCAGCATTTT. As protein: CASSLRTGHQPQHF.

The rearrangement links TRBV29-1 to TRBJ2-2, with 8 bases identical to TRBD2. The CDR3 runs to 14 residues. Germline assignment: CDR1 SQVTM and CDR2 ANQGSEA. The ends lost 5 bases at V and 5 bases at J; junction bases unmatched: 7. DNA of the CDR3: TGCAGCGTTTTCGGGATAGCGGGGACCGGGGAGCTGTTTTTT. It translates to CSVFGIAGTGELFF.

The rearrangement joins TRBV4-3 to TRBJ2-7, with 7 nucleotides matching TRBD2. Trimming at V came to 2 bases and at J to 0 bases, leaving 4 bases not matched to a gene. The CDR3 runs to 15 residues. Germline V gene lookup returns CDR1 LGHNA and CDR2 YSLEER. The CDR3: CASSQNPSGSYEQYF. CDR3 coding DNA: TGCGCCAGCAGCCAAAACCCTAGCGGCTCCTACGAGCAGTACTTC.

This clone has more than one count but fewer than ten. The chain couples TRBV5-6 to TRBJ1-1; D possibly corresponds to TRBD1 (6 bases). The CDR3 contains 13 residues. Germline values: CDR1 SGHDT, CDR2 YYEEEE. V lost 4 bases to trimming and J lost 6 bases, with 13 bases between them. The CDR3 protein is CASSLITGSEAFF. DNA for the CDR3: TGTGCCAGCAGCCTAATAACAGGGTCTGAAGCTTTCTTT.

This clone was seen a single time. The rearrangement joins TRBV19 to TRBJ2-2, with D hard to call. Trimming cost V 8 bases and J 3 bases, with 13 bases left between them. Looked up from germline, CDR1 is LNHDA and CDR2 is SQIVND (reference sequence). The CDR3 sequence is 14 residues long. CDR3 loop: CASCRALHTGELFF. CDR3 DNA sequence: TGTGCCAGTTGCCGGGCCTTACACACCGGGGAGCTGTTTTTT.

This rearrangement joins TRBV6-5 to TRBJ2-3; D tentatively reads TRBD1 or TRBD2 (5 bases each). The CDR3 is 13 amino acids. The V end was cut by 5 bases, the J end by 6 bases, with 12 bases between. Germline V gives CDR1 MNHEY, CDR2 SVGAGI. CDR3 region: CASSLRWDDTQYF. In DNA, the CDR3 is TGTGCCAGCAGTCTTAGGTGGGACGATACGCAGTATTTT.

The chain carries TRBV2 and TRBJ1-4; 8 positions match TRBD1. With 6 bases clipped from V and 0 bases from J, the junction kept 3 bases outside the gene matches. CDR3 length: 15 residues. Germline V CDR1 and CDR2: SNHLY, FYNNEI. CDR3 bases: TGTGCCAGCAGGGACAGGGCTGCAACTAATGAAAAACTGTTTTTT. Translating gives CASRDRAATNEKLFF.

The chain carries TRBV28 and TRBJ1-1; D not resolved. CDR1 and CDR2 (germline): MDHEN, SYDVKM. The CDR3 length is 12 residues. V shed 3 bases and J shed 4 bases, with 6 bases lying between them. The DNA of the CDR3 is TGTGCCAGCAGTTTCCGGGGCACTGAAGCTTTCTTT. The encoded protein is CASSFRGTEAFF. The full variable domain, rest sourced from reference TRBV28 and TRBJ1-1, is DVKVTQSSRYLVKRTGEKVFLECVQDMDHENMFWYRQDPGLGLRLIYFSYDVKMKEKGDIPEGYSVSREKKERFSLILESASTNQTSMYLCASSFRGTEAFFGQGTRLTVV.

In nucleotides, the CDR3 is TGTGCCAGCAGCTTAGCGACAGGGGGCCTGATTGAAGCTTTCTTT. Protein: CASSLATGGLIEAFF. V gene TRBV7-8 combines with J gene TRBJ1-1; 10 bases map to TRBD1. The CDR3 length is 15 residues. Germline loops: CDR1 SGHVS, CDR2 FQNEAQ. With V trimmed by 0 bases and J by 7 bases, 5 bases remained unmatched.

The CDR3 bases are TGTGCCAGCAGTTGGGCTAACAGGGTGAGTCAGCCCCAGCATTTT. This codes for CASSWANRVSQPQHF. The gene calls are TRBV28 and TRBJ1-5; tentative D call: TRBD1 (6 bases). The CDR3 spans 15 residues. Germline V gene sequence: CDR1 MDHEN, CDR2 SYDVKM. V shed 4 bases and J shed 6 bases, with 16 bases lying between them.